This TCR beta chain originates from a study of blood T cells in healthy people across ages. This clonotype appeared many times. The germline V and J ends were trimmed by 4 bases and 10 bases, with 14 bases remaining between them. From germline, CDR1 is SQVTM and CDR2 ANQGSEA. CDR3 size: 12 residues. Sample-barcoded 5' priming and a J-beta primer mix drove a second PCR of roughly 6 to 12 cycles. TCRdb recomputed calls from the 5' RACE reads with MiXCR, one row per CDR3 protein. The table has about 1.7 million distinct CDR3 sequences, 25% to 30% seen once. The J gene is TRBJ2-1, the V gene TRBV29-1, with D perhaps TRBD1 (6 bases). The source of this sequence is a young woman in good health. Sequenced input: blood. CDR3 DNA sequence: TGCAGCGTTGGCAAAGGGACACTCGAGCAGTTCTTC. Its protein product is CSVGKGTLEQFF.